The 14 T cell receptor beta chains listed next were all sequenced from one sample in a study of beta chain features in type 1 diabetes. Expressed TCRB transcripts were sequenced after all isolated RNA was converted to cDNA. Clones were read by immunoSEQ multiplex PCR, and TCRdb kept only the in-frame ones, dropping some. The sample yields about 700,000 clones, around 15% seen once. Notes on the study in general: When Type 1 diabetes patients were examined, their TCRB CDR3s proved moderately but significantly shorter in all four CD4+ subsets.

No antigen is known for these receptors. Input material: naive CD4+ T cells from blood. These receptors were collected from a man between 18 and 35 years old with type 1 diabetes.

V gene TRBV4-1 combines with J gene TRBJ1-2; no reliable D call. V shed 4 bases and J shed 0 bases, with 9 bases lying between them. Germline V CDR1 and CDR2: MGHRA, YSYEKL. The length of the CDR3 is 14 residues. The CDR3 DNA sequence: TGCGCCAGCAGCCCTCGCAGTACTAACTATGGCTACACCTTC. Translated: CASSPRSTNYGYTF.

The V and J genes are TRBV6-5 and TRBJ1-2; 7 bases match TRBD1. CDR1 MNHEY and CDR2 SVGAGI come from the germline V gene. The CDR3 runs 13 residues. The trim removed 5 bases at V and 6 bases at J, leaving 6 bases unmatched. CDR3 residues: CASSPTGVDGYTF. CDR3 nucleotide sequence: TGTGCCAGCAGTCCCACAGGGGTGGATGGCTACACCTTC.

This clone was observed a handful of times. The chain combines TRBV4-1 with TRBJ2-1; D is possibly TRBD1 (5 bases). Germline V gene lookup returns CDR1 MGHRA and CDR2 YSYEKL. V lost 3 bases and J 8 bases, leaving 8 bases between the germline ends. The CDR3 length is 12 residues. For the CDR3, the DNA is TGCGCCAGCAGCCAGGGGCGCCATGAGCAGTTCTTC. Its translation is CASSQGRHEQFF.

This chain links TRBV6-1 with TRBJ2-7; D might be TRBD1 or TRBD2, each matching 6 bases. The CDR3 extends over 14 amino acids. The germline CDR1 and CDR2 sequences are MNHNS and SASEGT. V was cut by 7 bases and J by 5 bases, with 18 bases left in between. CDR3 loop: CASTEGGVVDEQYF. CDR3 sequence (DNA): TGTGCCAGCACCGAGGGGGGAGTGGTGGACGAGCAGTACTTC.

This clone was picked up a small number of times. This chain joins TRBV5-1 and TRBJ2-5, with D uncertain. The CDR3 is 12 amino acids. Germline assignment: CDR1 SGHRS and CDR2 YFSETQ. Trimming took 4 bases from V and 2 from J, leaving 6 bases between them. CDR3 protein: CASSPEQETQYF. The CDR3 DNA is TGCGCCAGCAGCCCGGAGCAAGAGACCCAGTACTTC.

This clone has only a few counts. This chain connects TRBV7-9 to TRBJ2-1; D possibly corresponds to TRBD2 (5 bases). Germline V CDR1 and CDR2: SEHNR, FQNEAQ (reference sequence). There are 15 residues in the CDR3. Between the trimmed V and J ends, which lost 5 bases and 1 base, there was a span of 12 bases. In DNA, the CDR3 is TGTGCCAGCAGCGCCGGGGTAAGATCCTACAATGAGCAGTTCTTC. This translates into CASSAGVRSYNEQFF. Looking up the rest from reference TRBV7-9 and TRBJ2-1 gives the full variable domain: DTGVSQNPRHKITKRGQNVTFRCDPISEHNRLYWYRQTLGQGPEFLTYFQNEAQLEKSRLLSDRFSAERPKGSFSTLEIQRTEQGDSAMYLCASSAGVRSYNEQFFGPGTRLTVL.

This clone was detected only a few times. This chain links TRBV28 with TRBJ2-5, with a weak D call TRBD2 (5 bases). Trimming took off 6 bases at V and 1 base at J, with 15 bases between the two ends. CDR3 size: 15 residues. The V gene's germline CDR1 is MDHEN and CDR2 SYDVKM. CDR3 in amino acids: CASSTSTGSQETQYF. The CDR3 bases are TGTGCCAGCAGCACTTCGACGGGATCCCAAGAGACCCAGTACTTC.

This clone was detected only a few times. The V call is TRBV6-5, the J call TRBJ2-1; TRBD1 might be the D (5 bases). The CDR3 is 12 amino acids. The germline V gene has CDR1 MNHEY and CDR2 SVGAGI. V was pared by 6 bases and J by 9 bases, with 12 bases between. The CDR3, as DNA: TGTGCCAGCAGCCAAGGGGTGGGTGAGCAGTTCTTC. Protein: CASSQGVGEQFF.

This clone showed up just a few times. V usage is TRBV6-1 and J usage is TRBJ1-2; D remains unclear. The CDR3 loop spans 14 amino acids. CDR1 is MNHNS and CDR2 is SASEGT in the germline V gene. Trimming left V 0 bases short and J 2 bases short, with 7 bases between. The DNA for the CDR3 is TGTGCCAGCAGTGAAGCTGCGGAGAACTATGGCTACACCTTC. It translates to CASSEAAENYGYTF.

In its sample, this clone was seen a few times. V usage is TRBV18 and J usage is TRBJ1-5; no definite D call. Germline-derived CDR1 and CDR2 are KGHSH and LQKENI. The CDR3 totals 15 residues. Deletions cut 2 bases from V and 3 bases from J, with 11 bases between. The DNA for the CDR3 is TGTGCCAGCTCACCAACGGGCAGCCCCAATCAGCCCCAGCATTTT. It codes for CASSPTGSPNQPQHF.

This clone has a handful of counts. This chain joins TRBV10-3 and TRBJ1-1; a possible D gene is TRBD1 (5 bases). The CDR3 sequence is 12 residues long. V was clipped by 9 bases and J by 9 bases, with 17 bases between them. The germline V gene encodes CDR1 ENHRY and CDR2 SYGVKD. The CDR3: CAIGPGEGQAFF. The CDR3 DNA reads as TGTGCCATTGGCCCGGGGGAGGGGCAAGCTTTCTTT.

The chain uses TRBV9 and TRBJ1-6, with 7 bases lining up with TRBD1. In germline, CDR1 is SGDLS, CDR2 YYNGEE. The CDR3 is 14 amino acids. V lost 0 bases to trimming and J lost 10 bases; unmatched junction nucleotides: 4. The CDR3 DNA follows: TGTGCCAGCAGCGTAGAGACAGGGAGCTCACCCCTCCACTTT. It is translated as CASSVETGSSPLHF.

A few counts support this clone. This chain uses TRBV30 with TRBJ1-1, with D perhaps TRBD1 (5 bases). The CDR3 covers 14 residues. V was pared by 0 bases and J by 4 bases, with 12 bases between. Looked up from germline, CDR1 is GTSNPN and CDR2 is SVGIG (reference sequence). This chain's CDR3 is CAWSVGGAVTEAFF. The CDR3 bases are TGTGCCTGGAGTGTCGGCGGGGCGGTCACTGAAGCTTTCTTT.

The table lists this clone with a few counts. This rearrangement joins TRBV29-1 to TRBJ2-3; 8 bases fit TRBD1. V dropped 7 bases and J dropped 0; count of bases not matched to a gene: 6. CDR1 is SQVTM, CDR2 ANQGSEA, per germline. The CDR3 length is 14 residues. CDR3 in DNA: TGCAGCGCATACAGGGGGACTAGCACAGATACGCAGTATTTT. It encodes CSAYRGTSTDTQYF.